This entry lists 16 T cell receptor beta chains sequenced from one sample in a study of blood T cell repertoires in COVID-19. Method: immunoSEQ multiplex PCR; TCRdb's copy keeps in-frame clones and lacks some. This table holds approximately 140,000 clones, roughly 80% found once. Sample: peripheral blood. These TCRs come from an older man with acute or convalescent COVID-19.

V usage is TRBV18 and J usage is TRBJ2-7; D remains ambiguous. From germline, CDR1 is KGHSH and CDR2 LQKENI. The ends were cut back, 3 bases at V and 7 bases at J, with 16 bases in the middle. The CDR3 length is 14 residues. In DNA form, the CDR3 reads TGTGCCAGCTCACCGCCGGTTAACCTACGGGAGCAGTACTTC. Encoded protein: CASSPPVNLREQYF.

This sequence joins TRBV5-4 and TRBJ1-1, with unresolved D. Germline V gene lookup returns CDR1 SGHNT and CDR2 YYREEE (reference sequence). The CDR3 has 15 residues. The ends were cut back, 6 bases at V and 8 bases at J, with 23 bases in the middle. Here the CDR3 reads CASTFGGSPSVEAFF. The CDR3 DNA follows: TGTGCCAGCACCTTCGGCGGCAGCCCCTCTGTAGAAGCTTTCTTT.

This rearrangement joins TRBV28 to TRBJ1-5; 10 nucleotides agree with TRBD1. V lost 5 bases and J lost 7; bases outside the gene matches: 8. Germline-derived CDR1 and CDR2 are MDHEN and SYDVKM. CDR3 length: 15 amino acids. The CDR3 region has the DNA TGTGCCAGCAGTCGCCGGGACAGGGGAAAACAGCCCCAGCATTTT. It specifies CASSRRDRGKQPQHF.

V gene TRBV11-2 combines with J gene TRBJ2-7, with D perhaps TRBD1 (6 bases). Germline V CDR1 and CDR2: SGHAT, FQNNGV. Deletions cut 3 bases from V and 3 bases from J, with 12 bases between. This CDR3 region has 14 residues. The CDR3 DNA reads TGTGCCAGCAGCTTCCGAACAGGGAGCTACGAGCAGTACTTC. Protein sequence: CASSFRTGSYEQYF.

The chain has TRBV10-3 and TRBJ2-2; D gene unclear. With 0 bases removed from V and 2 bases from J, the gap between germline ends came to 7 bases. This CDR3 spans 15 amino acids. The germline V gene has CDR1 ENHRY and CDR2 SYGVKD. The CDR3 is CAISESRYNTGELFF. The CDR3 region has the DNA TGTGCCATCAGTGAGTCACGCTATAACACCGGGGAGCTGTTTTTT.

The chain joins TRBV12-3 or TRBV12-4 to TRBJ1-1; no firm D call. V was pared by 5 bases and J by 7 bases, with 14 bases between. This CDR3 has 13 amino acids. CDR3 nucleotides: TGTGCCAGCAGTCAACTCTGGAGCCTTGAAGCTTTCTTT. Translation: CASSQLWSLEAFF.

This clone appeared once. The chain combines TRBV6-2 or TRBV6-3 with TRBJ2-1; tentative D call: TRBD2 (7 bases). The V gene's germline CDR1 is MNHEY and CDR2 SVGEGT. Trimming took 5 bases from V and 4 from J, leaving 21 bases between them. The CDR3 has 17 residues. This CDR3 is CASSPPSLADSYNEQFF. In DNA, the CDR3 is TGTGCCAGCAGTCCCCCGTCGCTAGCGGACAGTTACAATGAGCAGTTCTTC.

The genes are TRBV6-5 and TRBJ1-3; TRBD1 matches 10 bases. Germline V gene sequence: CDR1 MNHEY, CDR2 SVGAGI. CDR3 size: 13 residues. V gave up 5 bases and J gave up 7 bases; unmatched junction bases: 2. CDR3: CASSQTGGNTIYF. The CDR3 bases are TGTGCCAGCAGTCAGACAGGGGGCAACACCATATATTTT.

The V gene is TRBV10-3, the J gene TRBJ2-3, with D possibly being TRBD2 (5 bases). The V gene's germline CDR1 is ENHRY and CDR2 SYGVKD. This CDR3 has 16 amino acids. V was shortened by 2 bases and J by 2 bases, with 14 bases between the two germline ends. The CDR3 DNA reads TGTGCCATCAGTGAGCCGGCCCGGGATCACACAGATACGCAGTATTTT. It yields the protein CAISEPARDHTDTQYF.

This clone was detected ten times or more. The rearrangement links TRBV7-8 to TRBJ2-2; D possibly corresponds to TRBD1 (5 bases). Trimming shortened V by 9 bases and J by 7 bases, and 15 bases separated the two germline ends. The CDR3 runs 13 residues. The germline V gene has CDR1 SGHVS and CDR2 FQNEAQ. CDR3 loop: CASSGRVDGELFF. In DNA, the CDR3 is TGTGCCAGTTCCGGCAGGGTGGACGGGGAGCTGTTTTTT.

The rearrangement joins TRBV7-9 to TRBJ1-3, with D possibly TRBD1 on 6 matching bases. The germline CDR1 and CDR2 sequences are SEHNR and FQNEAQ (reference sequence). Trimming removed 4 bases at V and 0 bases at J, with 10 bases between. This CDR3 has 15 residues. CDR3 in amino acids: CASSSDRSSGNTIYF. In nucleotides, the CDR3 is TGTGCCAGCAGCTCAGACAGGAGCTCTGGAAACACCATATATTTT.

The rearrangement links TRBV5-1 to TRBJ2-7, with a possible D match to TRBD1 (6 bases). In germline, CDR1 is SGHRS, CDR2 YFSETQ. Trimming shortened V by 5 bases and J by 5 bases, and 11 bases separated the two germline ends. This CDR3 has 12 residues. The CDR3 reads CASSTGSHEQYF. Written as DNA, the CDR3 is TGCGCCAGCAGTACAGGGTCCCACGAGCAGTACTTC. Drawing the rest from reference TRBV5-1 and TRBJ2-7, the complete variable domain is KAGVTQTPRYLIKTRGQQVTLSCSPISGHRSVSWYQQTPGQGLQFLFEYFSETQRNKGNFPGRFSGRQFSNSRSEMNVSTLELGDSALYLCASSTGSHEQYFGPGTRLTVT.

The chain combines TRBV28 with TRBJ2-3; D call uncertain. Germline V gives CDR1 MDHEN, CDR2 SYDVKM. V shed 6 bases and J shed 4 bases, with 11 bases lying between them. This CDR3 is built from 13 residues. CDR3 DNA sequence: TGTGCCAGCAGGAGAACTGGGCCAGATACGCAGTATTTT. Translation: CASRRTGPDTQYF. Full variable domain (outside the CDR3, taken from reference TRBV28 and TRBJ2-3): DVKVTQSSRYLVKRTGEKVFLECVQDMDHENMFWYRQDPGLGLRLIYFSYDVKMKEKGDIPEGYSVSREKKERFSLILESASTNQTSMYLCASRRTGPDTQYFGPGTRLTVL.

The V call is TRBV7-2, the J call TRBJ2-5; tentative D call: TRBD2 (7 bases). The CDR3 is made up of 16 amino acids. V gave up 1 base and J gave up 3 bases, with 15 bases separating them. Germline lookup yields CDR1 SGHTA and CDR2 FQGNSA. In DNA form, the CDR3 reads TGTGCCAGCAGCTTAGAATCGCGGGGGCTAAAAGAGACCCAGTACTTC. Translation gives CASSLESRGLKETQYF. Together with reference TRBV7-2 and TRBJ2-5, the CDR3 gives the full variable domain: GAGVSQSPSNKVTEKGKDVELRCDPISGHTALYWYRQSLGQGLEFLIYFQGNSAPDKSGLPSDRFSAERTGGSVSTLTIQRTQQEDSAVYLCASSLESRGLKETQYFGPGTRLLVL.

V and J are TRBV18 and TRBJ1-2, with TRBD1 identical over 7 bases. The CDR3 loop spans 15 amino acids. Germline V gene data show CDR1 as KGHSH and CDR2 as LQKENI. V was clipped by 4 bases and J by 4 bases; unmatched bases: 9. The DNA for the CDR3 is TGTGCCAGCTCACTTAATGACAGGGATTTCTATGGCTACACCTTC. Translation: CASSLNDRDFYGYTF.

The chain combines TRBV28 with TRBJ2-7, with TRBD1 matching 10 bases. From germline, CDR1 is MDHEN and CDR2 SYDVKM. CDR3 size: 18 residues. Trimming cost V 5 bases and J 2 bases; bases outside gene matches: 15. In DNA form, the CDR3 reads TGTGCCAGCAGTGGCCCCGGGACAGGGGACCCGTATACCTACGAGCAGTACTTC. Protein: CASSGPGTGDPYTYEQYF.